The text below deals with one T cell receptor (beta chain). This entry comes from a study of control samples from healthy donors and cancer patients. TCRdb keeps only in-frame clones here, not all; method: immunoSEQ multiplex PCR. This table has roughly 140,000 clones, over 85% appearing once. Germline CDR1 reads SGHAT; CDR2 reads FQNNGV. Deletions cut 2 bases from V and 2 bases from J, with 10 bases between. This CDR3 contains 14 residues. The specimen was blood. This TCR came from a man aged 50 to 60 in good health. V gene TRBV11-2 combines with J gene TRBJ2-7, with a weak D call TRBD2 (5 bases). The CDR3 reads CASSLRGPAYEQYF. CDR3 sequence (DNA): TGTGCCAGCAGCTTAAGAGGGCCTGCCTACGAGCAGTACTTC.